This T cell receptor (beta chain) is drawn from a study of blood T cell repertoires in COVID-19. V lost 2 bases and J 5 bases, leaving 12 bases between the germline ends. CDR1 and CDR2 (germline): MNHNY, SVGAGI (reference sequence). This CDR3 has 14 amino acids. Clones were read by immunoSEQ multiplex PCR, and TCRdb kept only the in-frame ones, dropping some. The sample includes fewer than 150,000 clones, 80% to 90% seen only once; the top ten take 4.3%. What was sequenced was peripheral blood. The TCR comes from a woman aged 40 to 49 with acute or convalescent COVID-19. J is TRBJ1-1 and V is TRBV6-6; D is ambiguous. The CDR3 here is CASSYEPRGTEAFF. The CDR3 DNA reads as TGTGCCAGCAGTTACGAACCGAGAGGTACTGAAGCTTTCTTT.